This TCR beta chain was sequenced in a study of cytomegalovirus exposure and HLA in healthy donors. Note on this clone: Its cognate antigen is unknown.

This PCR relied on a set of 60 Vbeta primers and 13 Jbeta primers. Clones were sequenced by immunoSEQ multiplex PCR, and TCRdb holds only the in-frame ones, with some missing. The sample includes around 250,000 clones, 85% to 95% of them seen just once. Healthy bone marrow donors made up the cohort. Study results and limitations: Later genetic work tied a missense DCLRE1C variant to beta-chain V and J trimming.

Sequencing was carried out using PBMCs. The TCR sequence derives from a girl aged 2 to 10 in good health and CMV-seronegative.

The chain's CDR3 is CATSRDLPGLSQETQYF. The CDR3, as DNA: TGTGCCACCAGCAGAGATCTTCCAGGGTTATCGCAAGAGACCCAGTACTTC. This chain uses TRBV15 with TRBJ2-5; TRBD1 might be the D (5 bases). In germline, CDR1 is LNHNV, CDR2 YYDKDF (reference sequence). V was cut by 0 bases and J by 2 bases, with 16 bases left in between. This CDR3 region has 17 residues. Complete variable domain (other parts from reference TRBV15 and TRBJ2-5): DAMVIQNPRYQVTQFGKPVTLSCSQTLNHNVMYWYQQKSSQAPKLLFHYYDKDFNNEADTPDNFQSRRPNTSFCFLDIRSPGLGDTAMYLCATSRDLPGLSQETQYFGPGTRLLVL.